Described below is a single TCR beta chain sequence and its context. This sample is drawn from a study of tumor-infiltrating lymphocytes in oesophageal squamous cell carcinoma. This CDR3 has 13 residues. Germline CDR1 reads SGHTA; CDR2 reads FQGNSA. TCRdb recomputed calls from the PCR reads with MiXCR, one row per CDR3 protein. Seen here are just under 20,000 distinct CDR3 sequences, 35% to 50% observed once, and the top ten hold about 14%. Sequenced: normal esophageal tissue next to the tumor. V and J are TRBV7-2 and TRBJ2-1, with 8 nucleotides matching TRBD2. The J call is in doubt because the DNA end fits TRBJ2-7 better. The receptor was isolated from a male donor with esophageal squamous cell carcinoma. In DNA, the CDR3 is TGTGCCAGCAGGGGGGGACTAGTGAGCGAGCAGTACTTC. Protein product: CASRGGLVSEQYF.